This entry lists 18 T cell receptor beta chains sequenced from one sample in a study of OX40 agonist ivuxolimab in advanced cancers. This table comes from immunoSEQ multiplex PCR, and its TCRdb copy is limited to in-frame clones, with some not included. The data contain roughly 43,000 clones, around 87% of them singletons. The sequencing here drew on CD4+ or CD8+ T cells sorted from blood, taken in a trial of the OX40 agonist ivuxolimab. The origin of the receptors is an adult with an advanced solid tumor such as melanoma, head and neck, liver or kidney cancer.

As DNA, the CDR3 is TGTGCCAGCAGGGGCGAGGTAATCTACGAGCAGTACTTC. It encodes CASRGEVIYEQYF. This chain links TRBV2 with TRBJ2-7; no reliable D call. Looked up from germline, CDR1 is SNHLY and CDR2 is FYNNEI. Trimming removed 6 bases at V and 3 bases at J, with 12 bases between. The CDR3 length is 13 residues. Full variable domain (outside the CDR3, taken from reference TRBV2 and TRBJ2-7): EPEVTQTPSHQVTQMGQEVILRCVPISNHLYFYWYRQILGQKVEFLVSFYNNEISEKSEIFDDQFSVERPDGSNFTLKIRSTKLEDSAMYFCASRGEVIYEQYFGPGTRLTVT.

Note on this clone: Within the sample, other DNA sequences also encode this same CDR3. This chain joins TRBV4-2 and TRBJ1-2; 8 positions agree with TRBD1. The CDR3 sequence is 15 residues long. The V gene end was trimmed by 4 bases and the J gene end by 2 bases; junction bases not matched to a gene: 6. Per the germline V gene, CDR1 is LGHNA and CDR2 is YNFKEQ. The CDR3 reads CASSRGQGGNYGYTF. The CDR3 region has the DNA TGTGCCAGCAGCCGAGGACAGGGAGGGAACTATGGCTACACCTTC.

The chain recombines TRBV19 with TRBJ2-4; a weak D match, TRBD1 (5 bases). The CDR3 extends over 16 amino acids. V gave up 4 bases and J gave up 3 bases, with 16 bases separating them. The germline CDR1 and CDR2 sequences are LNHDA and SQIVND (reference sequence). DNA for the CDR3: TGTGCCAGTAGTAACTCCTTCAGGGTGGGCAAAAACATTCAGTACTTC. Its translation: CASSNSFRVGKNIQYF.

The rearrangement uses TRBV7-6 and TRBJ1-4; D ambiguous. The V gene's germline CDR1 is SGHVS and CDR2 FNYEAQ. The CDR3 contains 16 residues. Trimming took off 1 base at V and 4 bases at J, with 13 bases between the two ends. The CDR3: CASSLGTGTINEKLFF. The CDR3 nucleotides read TGTGCCAGCAGCTTAGGAACGGGAACAATTAATGAAAAACTGTTTTTT.

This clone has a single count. CDR3 coding DNA: TGCGCCAGCAGCCCTCAGGGGCGAACCTATGGCTACACCTTC. This sequence encodes CASSPQGRTYGYTF. J is TRBJ1-2 and V is TRBV4-3, with D tentatively TRBD1 (6 bases). The V end was cut by 4 bases, the J end by 4 bases, with 13 bases between. The CDR3 is 14 residues long. Germline V gives CDR1 LGHNA, CDR2 YSLEER.

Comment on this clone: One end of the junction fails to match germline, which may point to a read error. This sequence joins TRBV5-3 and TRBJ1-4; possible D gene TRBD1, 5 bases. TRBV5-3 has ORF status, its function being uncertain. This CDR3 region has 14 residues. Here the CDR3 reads CASSLGLGTQKLFF. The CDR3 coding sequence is TGTGCCAGCAGCTTAGGCCTGGGGACGCAAAAACTGTTTTTT.

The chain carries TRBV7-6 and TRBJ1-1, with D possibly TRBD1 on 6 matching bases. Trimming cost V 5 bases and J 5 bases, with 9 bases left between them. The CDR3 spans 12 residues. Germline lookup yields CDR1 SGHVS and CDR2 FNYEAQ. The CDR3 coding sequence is TGTGCCAGCAGCAATAGGGGGACTGAAGCTTTCTTT. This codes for CASSNRGTEAFF.

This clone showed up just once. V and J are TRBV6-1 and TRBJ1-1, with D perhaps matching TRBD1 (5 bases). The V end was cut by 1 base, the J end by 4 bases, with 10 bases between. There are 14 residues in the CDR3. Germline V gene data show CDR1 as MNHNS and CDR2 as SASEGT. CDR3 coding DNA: TGTGCCAGCAGTGAAGGGGGACCCAGCACTGAAGCTTTCTTT. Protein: CASSEGGPSTEAFF.

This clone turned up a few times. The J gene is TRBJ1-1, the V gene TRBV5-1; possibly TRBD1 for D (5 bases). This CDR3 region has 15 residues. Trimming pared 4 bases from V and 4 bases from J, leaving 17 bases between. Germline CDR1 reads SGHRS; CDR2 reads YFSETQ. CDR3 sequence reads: CASSITGGGTTEAFF. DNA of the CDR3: TGCGCCAGCAGCATAACGGGGGGAGGGACCACTGAAGCTTTCTTT.

The CDR3 sequence: CASSTSGLAMGTQYF. The CDR3 region has the DNA TGTGCCAGCAGCACGTCGGGACTAGCGATGGGGACCCAGTACTTC. V gene TRBV2 combines with J gene TRBJ2-5, with 10 bases that match TRBD2. Germline V gene lookup returns CDR1 SNHLY and CDR2 FYNNEI. The CDR3 is 15 residues long. Trimming at V came to 6 bases and at J to 7 bases, leaving 11 bases not matched to a gene.

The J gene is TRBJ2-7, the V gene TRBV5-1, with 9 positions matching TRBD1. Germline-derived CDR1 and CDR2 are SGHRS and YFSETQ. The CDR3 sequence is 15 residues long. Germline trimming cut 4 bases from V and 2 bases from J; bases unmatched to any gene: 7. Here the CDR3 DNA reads TGCGCCAGCAGCCGAGAGGGACAGGGTACCTACGAGCAGTACTTC. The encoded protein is CASSREGQGTYEQYF. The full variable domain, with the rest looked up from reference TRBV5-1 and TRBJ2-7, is KAGVTQTPRYLIKTRGQQVTLSCSPISGHRSVSWYQQTPGQGLQFLFEYFSETQRNKGNFPGRFSGRQFSNSRSEMNVSTLELGDSALYLCASSREGQGTYEQYFGPGTRLTVT.

CDR3 amino acids: CASSHRLAGGYEQYF. As DNA, the CDR3 is TGTGCCAGCAGCCACCGACTAGCGGGGGGCTACGAGCAGTACTTC. This chain uses TRBV14 with TRBJ2-7, with 13 bases aligning to TRBD2. Trimming at V came to 3 bases and at J to 3 bases, leaving 2 bases not matched to a gene. CDR1 and CDR2 (germline): SGHDN, FVKESK. This CDR3 region has 15 residues.

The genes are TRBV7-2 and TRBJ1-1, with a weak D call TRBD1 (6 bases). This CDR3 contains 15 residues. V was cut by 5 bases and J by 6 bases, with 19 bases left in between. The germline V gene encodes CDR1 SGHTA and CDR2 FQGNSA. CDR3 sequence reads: CASSARTAEGAEAFF. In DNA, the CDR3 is TGTGCCAGCAGCGCCCGGACAGCCGAAGGGGCTGAAGCTTTCTTT.

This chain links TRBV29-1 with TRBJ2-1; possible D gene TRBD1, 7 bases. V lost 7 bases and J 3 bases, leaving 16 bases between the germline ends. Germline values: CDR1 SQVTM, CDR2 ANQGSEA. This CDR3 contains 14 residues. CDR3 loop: CSAPLQGGYNEQFF. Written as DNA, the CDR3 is TGCAGCGCACCACTCCAGGGGGGCTACAATGAGCAGTTCTTC.

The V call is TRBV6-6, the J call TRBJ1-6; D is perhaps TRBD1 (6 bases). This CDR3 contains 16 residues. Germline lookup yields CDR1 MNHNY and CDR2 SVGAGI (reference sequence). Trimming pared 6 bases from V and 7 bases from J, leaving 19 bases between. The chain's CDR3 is CASRDNKQGYNSPLHF. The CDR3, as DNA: TGTGCCAGCAGGGACAACAAACAGGGTTACAATTCACCCCTCCACTTT.

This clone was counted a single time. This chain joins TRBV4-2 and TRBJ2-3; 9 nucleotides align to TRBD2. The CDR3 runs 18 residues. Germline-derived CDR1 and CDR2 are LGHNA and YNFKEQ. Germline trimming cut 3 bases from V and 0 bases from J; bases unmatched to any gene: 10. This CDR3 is CASSQRVRTSDSTDTQYF. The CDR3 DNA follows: TGTGCCAGCAGCCAGCGAGTGCGGACTAGCGATAGCACAGATACGCAGTATTTT.

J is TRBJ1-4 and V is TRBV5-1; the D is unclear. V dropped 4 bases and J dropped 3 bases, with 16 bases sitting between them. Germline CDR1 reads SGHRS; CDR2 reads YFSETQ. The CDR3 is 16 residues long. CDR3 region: CASSPDIISPNEKLFF. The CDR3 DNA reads TGCGCCAGCAGCCCAGACATTATTAGCCCTAATGAAAAACTGTTTTTT. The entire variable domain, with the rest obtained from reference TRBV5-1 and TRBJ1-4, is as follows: KAGVTQTPRYLIKTRGQQVTLSCSPISGHRSVSWYQQTPGQGLQFLFEYFSETQRNKGNFPGRFSGRQFSNSRSEMNVSTLELGDSALYLCASSPDIISPNEKLFFGSGTQLSVL.

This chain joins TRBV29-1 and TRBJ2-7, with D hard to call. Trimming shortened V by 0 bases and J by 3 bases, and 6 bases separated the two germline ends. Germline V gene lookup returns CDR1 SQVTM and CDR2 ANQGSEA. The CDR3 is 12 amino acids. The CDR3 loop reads CSVEDRYYEQYF. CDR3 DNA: TGCAGCGTTGAAGACAGGTACTACGAGCAGTACTTC.